The entry below gives a single T cell receptor (beta chain) sequence along with its context. Its target is unknown. CDR3 length: 13 residues. Trimming removed 4 bases from V and 9 bases from J, with 13 bases in between. CDR1 and CDR2 from the germline V gene are SGHNT and YENEEA. MiXCR, run by TCRdb on the RT-PCR reads, gives a single entry per CDR3 protein. The profile covers about 240,000 distinct CDR3 sequences, with more than 10% appearing a single time and less than 8.5% taken by the ten largest. This specimen comes from a study of response to subunit inactivated influenza vaccine. Regarding the study as a whole: T cells newly recruited by each seasonal influenza vaccination are few, the authors suggested.

This sequence was found in a man in his fifties who received an inactivated influenza vaccine. The starting material was non-naive T cells sorted from PBMCs, obtained approximately 15 days before vaccination. The chain recombines TRBV11-3 with TRBJ2-1; weak D call: TRBD2 (6 bases). Here the CDR3 DNA reads TGTGCCAGCAGCTCAGTGGGAGGAAGTGAGCAGTTCTTC. Protein product: CASSSVGGSEQFF.